A selection of T cell receptor beta chains follows, all from one sample in a study of blood T cell repertoires in COVID-19. TCRdb keeps only in-frame clones here, not all; method: immunoSEQ multiplex PCR. The sample lists a few hundred thousand clones, about 90% seen once, with 1.2% in the top ten. Sequencing was carried out using PBMCs or T cells enriched from blood (not recorded which). All receptors derive from a human donor in a cohort exposed to, infected with or recovered from COVID-19 (not recorded which). The donor label of this sample is uncertain. Each CDR3 is given with its conserved first and last residue. The order of the fields is V gene, J gene, CDR3 protein.

TRBV2	TRBJ2-5	CASIPGGHQETQYF
TRBV3-1/TRBV3-2	TRBJ2-7	CASSFGTGVSYEQYF
TRBV30	TRBJ2-5	CAWSRASGGWETQYF
TRBV7-9	TRBJ1-6	CASSLTKIGQGVRNSPLHF
TRBV30	TRBJ2-7	CAWSVGTGAYEQYF
TRBV4-1	TRBJ1-1	CASSQDNLEMNTEAFF
TRBV7-3	TRBJ2-3	CASSPAGGADTQYF
TRBV7-8	TRBJ1-6	CASSPGVGTESPLHF
TRBV19	TRBJ1-2	CASSPTAYGYTF
TRBV5-1	TRBJ2-7	CASSLTGVNEQYF
TRBV19	TRBJ2-5	CASSWRGGIQETQYF
TRBV7-9	TRBJ1-4	CASSLTTGRPEKLFF
TRBV6-5	TRBJ1-2	CASRQGRANYGYTF
TRBV12-3/TRBV12-4	TRBJ1-1	CASSLEGHDAFF
TRBV27	TRBJ1-1	CASRDRANTEAFF
TRBV6-5	TRBJ1-2	CASSYRRGGYGYTF
TRBV7-2	TRBJ2-3	CASSLEGGPWDTQYF